One T cell receptor beta chain is described in this entry. The source of the sample is a study of blood T cell repertoires in COVID-19. TCRdb's table, derived via immunoSEQ multiplex PCR, lists solely in-frame clones and lacks some. The sample yields about 300,000 clones, around 92% seen once. Researchers sorted participants into cohorts using their self-reported clinical history. Sequenced material: PBMCs or T cells enriched from blood (not recorded which). This TCR came from a woman between 45 and 60 years old who had been exposed to COVID-19.

In DNA form, the CDR3 reads TGTGCCAGCAGCGGATTAGGGGGTAGGGCAAATTCACCCCTCCACTTT. Its translation: CASSGLGGRANSPLHF. This chain joins TRBV9 and TRBJ1-6; the D gene is possibly TRBD1 (6 bases). V lost 3 bases, J lost 7 bases, and 17 bases lay in between. This CDR3 is built from 16 residues. In germline, CDR1 is SGDLS, CDR2 YYNGEE.